This passage covers 20 T cell receptor beta chains from one sample sequenced in a study of blood T cell repertoires in COVID-19. Method: immunoSEQ multiplex PCR; TCRdb's copy keeps in-frame clones and lacks some. This sample has roughly 190,000 clones; 70% to 90% occur once, and the top ten carry around 1.1%. Sequences were obtained from peripheral blood. The receptors derive from a man between 25 and 39 years old with acute or convalescent COVID-19.

This clone appeared many times. V gene TRBV5-4 combines with J gene TRBJ2-7, with 7 bases lining up with TRBD1. The length of the CDR3 is 14 residues. Losses at the gene ends were 4 bases for V and 2 bases for J; bases not matched to a gene: 6. Looked up from germline, CDR1 is SGHNT and CDR2 is YYREEE (reference sequence). The chain's CDR3 is CASSKAGGAYEQYF. The CDR3 nucleotides read TGTGCCAGCAGCAAGGCAGGGGGTGCCTACGAGCAGTACTTC. The full variable domain, completed using reference TRBV5-4 and TRBJ2-7, is ETGVTQSPTHLIKTRGQQVTLRCSSQSGHNTVSWYQQALGQGPQFIFQYYREEENGRGNFPPRFSGLQFPNYSSELNVNALELDDSALYLCASSKAGGAYEQYFGPGTRLTVT.

The V gene is TRBV7-9, the J gene TRBJ1-4, with 7 bases identical to TRBD1. V lost 2 bases and J lost 4; bases outside the gene matches: 4. Germline lookup yields CDR1 SEHNR and CDR2 FQNEAQ (reference sequence). The CDR3 contains 15 residues. CDR3 sequence (DNA): TGTGCCAGCAGCTTAATGACAGGGCATAATGAAAAACTGTTTTTT. Residues: CASSLMTGHNEKLFF.

This clone was seen a handful of times. The chain recombines TRBV15 with TRBJ2-1; TRBD1 matches at 8 bases. The CDR3 is 18 amino acids. Trimming at V came to 0 bases and at J to 3 bases, leaving 10 bases not matched to a gene. Germline lookup yields CDR1 LNHNV and CDR2 YYDKDF (reference sequence). CDR3 nucleotide sequence: TGTGCCACCAGCAGAGAATTCGGCTCTGGACAGGGCTACAATGAGCAGTTCTTC. Encoded protein: CATSREFGSGQGYNEQFF.

V gene TRBV29-1 combines with J gene TRBJ1-1; D is undetermined. CDR3 length equals 13 residues. Looked up from germline, CDR1 is SQVTM and CDR2 is ANQGSEA. Trimming shortened V by 7 bases and J by 6 bases, and 18 bases separated the two germline ends. CDR3 sequence reads: CSGHNAVRSEAFF. CDR3 in DNA: TGCAGCGGACACAACGCCGTAAGGTCTGAAGCTTTCTTT.

The gene calls are TRBV4-1 and TRBJ2-2; a weak D match, TRBD1 (5 bases). The germline gives CDR1 MGHRA, CDR2 YSYEKL. The CDR3 length is 17 residues. Trimming stripped 0 bases from V and 0 bases from J, with 11 bases between. The CDR3 DNA follows: TGCGCCAGCAGCCAAGAAGTTGGGGCCCCGAACACCGGGGAGCTGTTTTTT. Its translation is CASSQEVGAPNTGELFF.

This clone was seen just once. The CDR3 nucleotides read TGTGCCAGCAGTTTGTTTCCCGGGTTTAGCTACGAGCAGTACTTC. As protein: CASSLFPGFSYEQYF. The chain is built from TRBV28 and TRBJ2-7; unclear D gene. Looked up from germline, CDR1 is MDHEN and CDR2 is SYDVKM. The CDR3 sequence is 15 residues long. The V end was cut by 3 bases, the J end by 3 bases, with 15 bases between.

With respect to this clone: At the DNA level, this CDR3 is encoded by other sequences in the same sample as well. This sequence joins TRBV27 and TRBJ2-3; D remains unclear. The CDR3 contains 14 residues. Germline CDR1 and CDR2: MNHEY and SMNVEV (reference sequence). Between the trimmed V and J ends, which lost 3 bases and 2 bases, there was a span of 9 bases. The CDR3 bases are TGTGCCAGCAGTTTTGGCCTTGACACAGATACGCAGTATTTT. Translated: CASSFGLDTDTQYF.

The genes are TRBV18 and TRBJ2-3, with TRBD1 as a possible D gene (6 bases). V lost 6 bases and J 1 base, leaving 17 bases between the germline ends. Germline V gene data show CDR1 as KGHSH and CDR2 as LQKENI. The CDR3 loop spans 16 amino acids. In nucleotides, the CDR3 is TGTGCCAGCTCGATTCGCGAAGGGGGAGGCACAGATACGCAGTATTTT. It yields the protein CASSIREGGGTDTQYF.

J is TRBJ2-5 and V is TRBV25-1; 15 bases match TRBD2. The CDR3 is 17 residues long. Germline-derived CDR1 and CDR2 are MGHDK and SYGVNS. The V gene end was trimmed by 7 bases and the J gene end by 3 bases; junction bases not matched to a gene: 9. CDR3 residues: CASTRTSGGAGKETQYF. The CDR3 DNA follows: TGTGCCAGCACCCGGACTAGCGGGGGGGCTGGTAAAGAGACCCAGTACTTC.

The J gene is TRBJ2-1, the V gene TRBV2; 12 bases are shared with TRBD2. With V trimmed by 2 bases and J by 6 bases, 5 bases remained unmatched. Germline CDR1 reads SNHLY; CDR2 reads FYNNEI. This CDR3 region has 16 residues. CDR3 nucleotide sequence: TGTGCCAGCAGTGAACCCGCTAGCGGGGGGGTCAATGAGCAGTTCTTC. It encodes CASSEPASGGVNEQFF.

This chain connects TRBV5-1 to TRBJ1-6; D is ambiguous. Looked up from germline, CDR1 is SGHRS and CDR2 is YFSETQ. The length of the CDR3 is 15 residues. V lost 0 bases, J lost 7 bases, and 11 bases lay in between. The CDR3 region has the DNA TGCGCCAGCAGCTTGGAGGGAGTGGACAATTCACCCCTCCACTTT. This codes for CASSLEGVDNSPLHF.

The chain carries TRBV24-1 and TRBJ2-7, with 8 positions matching TRBD1. V lost 8 bases, J lost 12 bases, and 8 bases stayed unmatched. This CDR3 region has 11 residues. Germline V CDR1 and CDR2: KGHDR, SFDVKD. The CDR3 nucleotides are TGTGCCACCACAAAGGACAGGGCGCGGTACTTC. Translated: CATTKDRARYF.

The chain links TRBV5-6 to TRBJ1-6, with D maybe TRBD1 (6 bases). The V gene lost 4 bases and the J gene lost 9 bases, with 11 bases spanning the gap. CDR1 is SGHDT, CDR2 YYEEEE, per germline. CDR3 size: 13 residues. CDR3 residues: CASSRRDISPLHF. The CDR3 nucleotides are TGTGCCAGCAGCCGTAGGGACATTTCACCCCTCCACTTT.

The V call is TRBV6-5, the J call TRBJ1-1, with no clear D. Germline loops: CDR1 MNHEY, CDR2 SVGAGI. The CDR3 runs to 16 residues. Trimming pared 0 bases from V and 3 bases from J, leaving 14 bases between. The CDR3 sequence: CASSYSIMSVYTEAFF. The DNA of the CDR3 is TGTGCCAGCAGTTACTCGATTATGAGCGTGTACACTGAAGCTTTCTTT.

This sequence joins TRBV6-5 and TRBJ1-4; D call uncertain. Germline values: CDR1 MNHEY, CDR2 SVGAGI. The CDR3 totals 16 residues. The V end lost 2 bases, the J end lost 2 bases, and 12 bases lay between the germline ends. This CDR3 reads CASSYARPRTNEKLFF. DNA for the CDR3: TGTGCCAGCAGTTACGCTAGGCCGAGGACTAATGAAAAACTGTTTTTT.

This chain connects TRBV5-6 to TRBJ2-2; tentative D call: TRBD2 (5 bases). Trimming took 4 bases from V and 7 from J, leaving 11 bases between them. This CDR3 spans 13 amino acids. CDR1 and CDR2 (germline): SGHDT, YYEEEE. The CDR3 is CASSLLGVGELFF. CDR3 sequence (DNA): TGTGCCAGCAGCCTACTGGGAGTCGGGGAGCTGTTTTTT. The full variable domain, with the rest looked up from reference TRBV5-6 and TRBJ2-2, is DAGVTQSPTHLIKTRGQQVTLRCSPKSGHDTVSWYQQALGQGPQFIFQYYEEEERQRGNFPDRFSGHQFPNYSSELNVNALLLGDSALYLCASSLLGVGELFFGEGSRLTVL.

The V and J genes are TRBV12-3 or TRBV12-4 and TRBJ2-5, with no clear D. The CDR3 extends over 13 amino acids. Between the trimmed V and J ends, which lost 5 bases and 4 bases, there was a span of 11 bases. CDR3 region: CASSSEAGETQYF. Written as DNA, the CDR3 is TGTGCCAGCAGTAGTGAGGCTGGAGAGACCCAGTACTTC.

The rearrangement links TRBV2 to TRBJ2-2; 11 nucleotides match TRBD2. Trimming removed 5 bases from V and 1 base from J; junction bases left unmatched: 9. Germline V gene sequence: CDR1 SNHLY, CDR2 FYNNEI. The length of the CDR3 is 18 residues. The CDR3 spells CASSTVTSGTLNTGELFF. The CDR3 region has the DNA TGTGCCAGCAGTACAGTGACTAGCGGGACTCTGAACACCGGGGAGCTGTTTTTT. Full variable domain (missing parts from reference TRBV2 and TRBJ2-2): EPEVTQTPSHQVTQMGQEVILRCVPISNHLYFYWYRQILGQKVEFLVSFYNNEISEKSEIFDDQFSVERPDGSNFTLKIRSTKLEDSAMYFCASSTVTSGTLNTGELFFGEGSRLTVL.

The V gene is TRBV7-2, the J gene TRBJ2-3; 8 bases map to TRBD2. The CDR3 has 16 amino acids. Per the germline V gene, CDR1 is SGHTA and CDR2 is FQGNSA. The ends lost 5 bases at V and 2 bases at J; junction bases unmatched: 9. Here the CDR3 reads CASSLGGVGPTDTQYF. CDR3 DNA sequence: TGTGCCAGCAGCCTCGGGGGGGTTGGTCCCACAGATACGCAGTATTTT.

The chain is built from TRBV27 and TRBJ2-5; 11 bases match TRBD2. Germline CDR1 is MNHEY and CDR2 is SMNVEV (reference sequence). This CDR3 is 15 amino acids long. Trimming cost V 5 bases and J 2 bases; bases outside gene matches: 4. CDR3 nucleotide sequence: TGTGCCAGCAGTCAACGACTAGCGGGACAAGAGACCCAGTACTTC. As protein: CASSQRLAGQETQYF.